This TCR beta chain was recovered during a study of shared clonotypes between healthy human individuals. Comments on this clone: The antigen remains undetermined.

Study observations and caveats: Memory subsets generally showed lower estimated richness than naive subsets. Limited genetic and exposure-history diversity came from having few donors.

Each sorted subset replicate got 200 ng genomic DNA, 30,000 or so genomes. TCRdb keeps only in-frame clones here, not all; method: immunoSEQ multiplex PCR. This table has a few million clones, approximately 94% appearing once. V lost 6 bases and J lost 8, with 20 bases in between. The CDR3 is 14 residues long. CDR1 SGHRS and CDR2 YFSETQ come from the germline V gene. The source material was naive CD4+ T cells sorted from blood. Subset given: CD45RA+ positively selected. This rearrangement joins TRBV5-1 to TRBJ1-2; D not certain. The receptor was isolated from a man between 18 and 29 years old in good health. In DNA, the CDR3 is TGCGCCAGCACCGCGGTTACAGAAAAAAGCGGCTACACCTTC. Translation: CASTAVTEKSGYTF.